This T cell receptor (beta chain) was sequenced for a study of T cell repertoires in cytomegalovirus infection. Study overall: TCR beta signatures that were public indicated CMV infection and matching HLA type.

TCRdb processed the reads anew with MiXCR; each CDR3 protein has one entry. Among fewer than 65,000 distinct CDR3 sequences, around a fifth were seen once, and the ten largest hold more than 25%. This clonotype was seen a handful of times. Antigen specificity is unknown. Between the trimmed V and J ends, which lost 4 bases and 2 bases, there was a span of 10 bases. This CDR3 has 13 amino acids. Looked up from germline, CDR1 is DFQATT and CDR2 is SNEGSKA (reference sequence). This TCR was recovered from a human donor in good health (CMV status not recorded). Some clones in this sample may be carry-over from other donors' samples. The sample in question was CD8+ T cells from cultured PBMCs, obtained from culture after CMV antigen stimulation. The chain combines TRBV20-1 with TRBJ2-3, with D hard to call. The CDR3 region has the DNA TGCAGTGCTACTCCTGGGGTCACAGATACGCAGTATTTT. This sequence encodes CSATPGVTDTQYF.